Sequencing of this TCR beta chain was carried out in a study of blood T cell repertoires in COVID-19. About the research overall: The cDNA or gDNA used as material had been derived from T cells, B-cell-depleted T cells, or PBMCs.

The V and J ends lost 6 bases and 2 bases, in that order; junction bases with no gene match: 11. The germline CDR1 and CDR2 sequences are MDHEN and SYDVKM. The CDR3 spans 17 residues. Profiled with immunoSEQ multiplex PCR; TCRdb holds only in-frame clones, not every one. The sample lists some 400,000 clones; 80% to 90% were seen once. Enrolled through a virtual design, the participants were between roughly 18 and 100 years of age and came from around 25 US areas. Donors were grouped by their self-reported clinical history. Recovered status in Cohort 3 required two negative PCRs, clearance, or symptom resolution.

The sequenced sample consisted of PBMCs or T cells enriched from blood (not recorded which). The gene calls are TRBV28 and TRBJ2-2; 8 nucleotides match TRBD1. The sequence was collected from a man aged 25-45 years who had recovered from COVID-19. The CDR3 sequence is CASSRDRRNLNTGELFF. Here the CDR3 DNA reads TGTGCCAGCAGCCGGGACAGGCGAAATTTAAACACCGGGGAGCTGTTTTTT.